These 26 T cell receptor beta chains share one sample of origin, sequenced in a study of blood T cells in healthy people across ages. Together with a sample-barcoded 5' primer, a J-beta primer mix was included in a second PCR lasting about 6 to 11 cycles. MiXCR, applied by TCRdb to the 5' RACE reads, yields one record per CDR3 protein. Seen here are some 900,000 distinct CDR3 sequences, roughly 48% observed once, and the top ten hold about an eighth. Material for sequencing was blood. These receptor sequences come from a man aged 25-45 years in good health.

This chain links TRBV6-2 or TRBV6-3 with TRBJ1-6, with TRBD1 matching 7 bases. Per germline, CDR1 MNHEY and CDR2 SVGEGT. This CDR3 region has 14 residues. The V and J ends lost 7 bases and 5 bases, in that order; junction bases with no gene match: 5. CDR3 sequence: CASTRTGDNSPLHF. In DNA form, the CDR3 reads TGTGCCAGCACACGGACAGGAGATAATTCACCCCTCCACTTT.

The sample holds a few counts of this clonotype. The chain uses TRBV7-2 and TRBJ1-4; D is ambiguous. V gave up 6 bases and J gave up 0 bases, with 8 bases separating them. The germline gives CDR1 SGHTA, CDR2 FQGNSA. The CDR3 consists of 14 residues. The CDR3 region has the DNA TGTGCCAGCAGGTCACTTGCAACTAATGAAAAACTGTTTTTT. Translated, it gives CASRSLATNEKLFF.

This clonotype showed up just a few times. The DNA for the CDR3 is TGTGCCAGCAGCCCTGGTTGGCGGGCGAGCTCCTATAATTCACCCCTCCACTTT. It yields the protein CASSPGWRASSYNSPLHF. The V call is TRBV5-6, the J call TRBJ1-6, with D hard to call. This CDR3 has 18 residues. Between the trimmed V and J ends, which lost 4 bases and 0 bases, there was a span of 17 bases. Germline-derived CDR1 and CDR2 are SGHDT and YYEEEE.

This clonotype was found a few times. This rearrangement joins TRBV6-2 or TRBV6-3 to TRBJ1-1; possibly TRBD1 for D (6 bases). From germline, CDR1 is MNHEY and CDR2 SVGEGT. The CDR3 spans 16 residues. Trimming took 7 bases from V and 0 from J, leaving 18 bases between them. The CDR3 loop is CASKDEGRGLNTEAFF. CDR3 in DNA: TGTGCCAGCAAGGATGAAGGCAGGGGACTGAACACTGAAGCTTTCTTT.

The rearrangement links TRBV15 to TRBJ2-1, with D unresolved. V gave up 0 bases and J gave up 0 bases, with 6 bases separating them. This CDR3 is 15 amino acids long. Per germline, CDR1 LNHNV and CDR2 YYDKDF (reference sequence). The CDR3 loop is CATSRDLVSYNEQFF. CDR3 bases: TGTGCCACCAGCAGAGACCTAGTCTCCTACAATGAGCAGTTCTTC.

The CDR3 loop reads CASHRVGMEEQYF. For the CDR3, the DNA is TGTGCCAGCCACAGGGTAGGGATGGAGGAGCAGTACTTC. This chain links TRBV5-6 with TRBJ2-5; possibly TRBD1 for D (6 bases). CDR1 is SGHDT and CDR2 is YYEEEE in the germline V gene. Trimming removed 7 bases from V and 11 bases from J, with 21 bases in between. This CDR3 spans 13 amino acids. Full variable domain (remainder filled in from reference TRBV5-6 and TRBJ2-5): DAGVTQSPTHLIKTRGQQVTLRCSPKSGHDTVSWYQQALGQGPQFIFQYYEEEERQRGNFPDRFSGHQFPNYSSELNVNALLLGDSALYLCASHRVGMEEQYFGPGTRLLVL.

This sequence joins TRBV20-1 and TRBJ2-3; D remains unclear. This CDR3 spans 14 amino acids. The V and J ends lost 0 bases and 4 bases respectively, with 11 bases between them. Germline CDR1 is DFQATT and CDR2 is SNEGSKA (reference sequence). In DNA form, the CDR3 reads TGCAGTGCTAGAGAACTATTGACTTCAGATACGCAGTATTTT. Encoded protein: CSARELLTSDTQYF.

The V and J genes are TRBV5-1 and TRBJ2-7; TRBD1 is a possible D gene (6 bases). Gene TRBJ2-5 matches the end of the DNA better, so the J call may be wrong. CDR1 is SGHRS and CDR2 is YFSETQ in the germline V gene. CDR3 size: 15 residues. As DNA, the CDR3 is TGCGCCAGCAGCTTGGAGCCCAACAGGGCCCAGACCCAGTACTTC. Protein sequence: CASSLEPNRAQTQYF.

There are a few counts of this clonotype. The chain joins TRBV3-1 to TRBJ2-7; D unclear. Deletions cut 0 bases from V and 3 bases from J, with 9 bases between. Germline CDR1 LGHDT, CDR2 YNNKEL (reference sequence). The CDR3 spans 14 residues. The CDR3 reads CASSQESSFYEQYF. The DNA of the CDR3 is TGTGCCAGCAGCCAAGAATCGAGTTTCTACGAGCAGTACTTC.

This clonotype was seen a handful of times. CDR3 region: CASRTGVEANVLTF. CDR3 nucleotides: TGCGCCAGCAGGACAGGGGTCGAGGCCAACGTCCTGACTTTC. The chain is built from TRBV5-1 and TRBJ2-6; 8 bases match TRBD1. The CDR3 covers 14 residues. J was trimmed by 6 bases and V by 5 bases; bases with no gene match: 4. Germline loops: CDR1 SGHRS, CDR2 YFSETQ.

V and J are TRBV19 and TRBJ2-7, with D possibly being TRBD1 (6 bases). The CDR3 consists of 13 residues. Germline V CDR1 and CDR2: LNHDA, SQIVND (reference sequence). The germline V and J ends were trimmed by 8 bases and 3 bases, with 14 bases remaining between them. The CDR3 bases are TGTGCCAGTGCTGCCGGGACATTCTACGAGCAGTACTTC. Translated, it gives CASAAGTFYEQYF.

Notes on this clonotype: One end of the junction is discordant with germline, which a read error may explain. The V and J genes are TRBV6-2 or TRBV6-3 and TRBJ2-1; 13 bases line up with TRBD2. This CDR3 is built from 19 residues. Germline-derived CDR1 and CDR2 are MNHEY and SVGEGT. The CDR3 nucleotides read TGTGCCAGCAGTCCCGGACTAGCGGGGGACGGGAGGGCCTACGATGAGCAGTTCTTC. Encoded protein: CASSPGLAGDGRAYDEQFF.

This clonotype has only one observation. V usage is TRBV20-1 and J usage is TRBJ2-3; D ambiguous. This CDR3 contains 12 residues. The V gene's germline CDR1 is DFQATT and CDR2 SNEGSKA (reference sequence). V shed 3 bases and J shed 4 bases, with 8 bases lying between them. CDR3 region: CSASVHADTQYF. The CDR3 coding sequence is TGCAGTGCTAGCGTACATGCAGATACGCAGTATTTT.

This clonotype was found a few times. The chain employs TRBV14 and TRBJ1-2; D not certain. Germline CDR1 reads SGHDN; CDR2 reads FVKESK. V was shortened by 4 bases and J by 5 bases, with 20 bases between the two germline ends. The CDR3 has 16 amino acids. The CDR3 coding sequence is TGTGCCAGCAGCCGGACCCAGGAGGGCTGGGGTTATGGCTACACCTTC. Translation gives CASSRTQEGWGYGYTF.

The J gene is TRBJ1-5, the V gene TRBV9, with 7 bases aligning to TRBD1. Per germline, CDR1 SGDLS and CDR2 YYNGEE. The CDR3 contains 16 residues. The J segment lost 2 bases and the V segment lost 0 bases, leaving 5 bases of the junction unmatched. The DNA of the CDR3 is TGTGCCAGCAGCGTAGCGCAGGGGGAAGGCAATCAGCCCCAGCATTTT. Protein: CASSVAQGEGNQPQHF.

Remarks on this clonotype: Its ends do not fully match the called genes, so a read error is possible. The rearrangement links TRBV2 to TRBJ2-5; 7 bases agree with TRBD2. CDR3 size: 15 residues. Germline CDR1 SNHLY, CDR2 FYNNEI. The CDR3 nucleotides read TGTGCCGGCAGGGTGACTAGCCTTTCCGGTGATGCCCAGTACTTC. The encoded protein is CAGRVTSLSGDAQYF. The full variable domain, its missing parts supplied by reference TRBV2 and TRBJ2-5, is EPEVTQTPSHQVTQMGQEVILRCVPISNHLYFYWYRQILGQKVEFLVSFYNNEISEKSEIFDDQFSVERPDGSNFTLKIRSTKLEDSAMYFCAGRVTSLSGDAQYFGPGTRLLVL.

CDR3 sequence (DNA): TGTGCCAGCAGTGAAAGGGGCAGGCCCATGAACACTGAAGCTTTCTTT. This encodes CASSERGRPMNTEAFF. This rearrangement joins TRBV25-1 to TRBJ1-1, with D tentatively TRBD1 (5 bases). The CDR3 length is 16 residues. Between the trimmed V and J ends, which lost 2 bases and 0 bases, there was a span of 13 bases. Per germline, CDR1 MGHDK and CDR2 SYGVNS. Drawing the rest from reference TRBV25-1 and TRBJ1-1, the complete variable domain is EADIYQTPRYLVIGTGKKITLECSQTMGHDKMYWYQQDPGMELHLIHYSYGVNSTEKGDLSSESTVSRIRTEHFPLTLESARPSHTSQYLCASSERGRPMNTEAFFGQGTRLTVV.

V gene TRBV19 combines with J gene TRBJ2-2, with a possible D match to TRBD2 (6 bases). V lost 3 bases and J lost 7, with 9 bases in between. The V gene's germline CDR1 is LNHDA and CDR2 SQIVND (reference sequence). The CDR3 has 13 residues. CDR3 sequence reads: CASSISGDGELFF. The CDR3 DNA follows: TGTGCCAGTAGTATCTCGGGGGACGGGGAGCTGTTTTTT.

This clonotype was detected only a few times. The chain combines TRBV9 with TRBJ2-3; 8 nucleotides agree with TRBD1. Germline loops: CDR1 SGDLS, CDR2 YYNGEE. The CDR3 loop spans 15 amino acids. With 1 base clipped from V and 0 bases from J, the junction kept 1 base outside the gene matches. CDR3 sequence: CASSVRTGSTDTQYF. In DNA form, the CDR3 reads TGTGCCAGCAGCGTACGGACAGGGAGCACAGATACGCAGTATTTT.

This clonotype appeared a few times. A much larger clone lies a single base off, so this may be a read error. V gene TRBV28 combines with J gene TRBJ2-5; tentatively, D is TRBD1 (5 bases). Matching the DNA end better, TRBJ2-1 makes the J call doubtful. CDR1 and CDR2 from the germline V gene are MDHEN and SYDVKM. There are 16 residues in the CDR3. The DNA for the CDR3 is TGTGCCAGCAGTTTATCCCCCTCGCAGGGCCAAGAGACCCAGTTCTTC. Residues: CASSLSPSQGQETQFF.

The chain uses TRBV5-1 and TRBJ2-7, with D unresolved. Germline V gives CDR1 SGHRS, CDR2 YFSETQ. This CDR3 has 14 amino acids. V gave up 0 bases and J gave up 5 bases, with 12 bases separating them. For the CDR3, the DNA is TGCGCCAGCAGCTTGGTACCGGATGACCACGAGCAGTACTTC. This gives the protein CASSLVPDDHEQYF.

This chain uses TRBV24-1 with TRBJ2-5; D possibly corresponds to TRBD2 (5 bases). V shed 3 bases and J shed 11 bases, with 9 bases lying between them. Germline CDR1 is KGHDR and CDR2 is SFDVKD. This CDR3 has 11 amino acids. In DNA, the CDR3 is TGTGCCACCAGTGATGGGTGGGAGCAGTACTTC. Translation gives CATSDGWEQYF.

The chain combines TRBV21-1 with TRBJ2-7; the table's D gene call, TRBD1, was not cross checked with the DNA. TRBV21-1 is annotated as a pseudogene. This CDR3 region has 19 residues. The CDR3 protein is CASSLPSPRPRSPTYEQYF. The DNA for the CDR3 is TGTGCCAGCAGCCTCCCCTCACCACGGCCTCGGAGCCCCACCTACGAGCAGTACTTC.

V is TRBV7-9 and J is TRBJ2-7, with a weak D call TRBD1 (6 bases). The germline CDR1 and CDR2 sequences are SEHNR and FQNEAQ (reference sequence). The CDR3 sequence is 16 residues long. The V end was cut by 5 bases, the J end by 5 bases, with 22 bases between. Written as DNA, the CDR3 is TGTGCCAGCAGCCGACAAACGTCCAGGGGACATCACGAGCAGTACTTC. Its translation is CASSRQTSRGHHEQYF.

This clonotype has a handful of counts. V is TRBV14 and J is TRBJ2-1; D not resolved. There are 15 residues in the CDR3. V dropped 0 bases and J dropped 6 bases, with 12 bases sitting between them. Germline CDR1 and CDR2: SGHDN and FVKESK. The CDR3 sequence: CASSQDRAPRNEQFF. DNA of the CDR3: TGTGCCAGCAGCCAAGATAGGGCTCCCCGCAATGAGCAGTTCTTC.

The chain is built from TRBV7-2 and TRBJ2-2; D gene ambiguous. V gave up 3 bases and J gave up 0 bases, with 8 bases separating them. The germline V gene has CDR1 SGHTA and CDR2 FQGNSA. This CDR3 region has 15 residues. The CDR3, as DNA: TGTGCCAGCAGCTTTTCTAGGGCGAACACCGGGGAGCTGTTTTTT. Residues: CASSFSRANTGELFF.